One sample yielded the 21 T cell receptor beta chains listed below, sequenced in a study of blood T cell repertoires in COVID-19. Using immunoSEQ multiplex PCR, the repertoire was profiled, and TCRdb retains in-frame clones only, with some absent. Here the sample spans about 270,000 clones, more than 75% being singletons. The material sequenced was PBMCs or T cells enriched from blood (not recorded which). These receptors all come from a woman under 30 who had recovered from COVID-19.

The genes are TRBV5-4 and TRBJ1-2; 9 bases fit TRBD1. This CDR3 is 15 amino acids long. Losses at the gene ends were 4 bases for V and 2 bases for J; bases not matched to a gene: 6. CDR1 is SGHNT, CDR2 YYREEE, per germline (reference sequence). The CDR3 sequence is CASSAGTGLNYGYTF. The CDR3 DNA follows: TGTGCCAGCAGCGCCGGGACAGGGCTCAACTATGGCTACACCTTC.

The rearrangement links TRBV7-7 to TRBJ2-2; 12 nucleotides match TRBD1. Trimming removed 5 bases from V and 4 bases from J; junction bases left unmatched: 2. Per germline, CDR1 SSHAT and CDR2 FNYEAQ (reference sequence). This CDR3 region has 15 residues. The CDR3 region is CASSRDRGLTGELFF. In DNA form, the CDR3 reads TGTGCCAGCAGCCGGGACAGGGGGCTCACCGGGGAGCTGTTTTTT.

The V gene is TRBV27, the J gene TRBJ2-1; 11 bases line up with TRBD2. Germline V gene sequence: CDR1 MNHEY, CDR2 SMNVEV (reference sequence). After removal of 8 bases from V and 10 bases from J, the junction contained 10 bases not matched to a gene. The CDR3 is 14 amino acids. The CDR3 DNA is TGTGCCAGCCCTTTAGCGGGAGGGGAGGGGGAGCAGTTCTTC. This sequence encodes CASPLAGGEGEQFF.

V is TRBV5-8 and J is TRBJ2-1; TRBD2 matches at 8 bases. V lost 0 bases, J lost 2 bases, and 1 base stayed unmatched. Germline V gene data show CDR1 as SGHTS and CDR2 as YDEGEE. The CDR3 runs 15 residues. The CDR3 nucleotides are TGTGCCAGCAGCTTGGCCGGGGGGGCCTACAATGAGCAGTTCTTC. Translation: CASSLAGGAYNEQFF.

The chain combines TRBV6-5 with TRBJ1-2; 12 nucleotides line up with TRBD1. The J segment lost 2 bases and the V segment lost 1 base, leaving 2 bases of the junction unmatched. Germline V gives CDR1 MNHEY, CDR2 SVGAGI. This CDR3 is built from 16 residues. Written as DNA, the CDR3 is TGTGCCAGCAGTTACTATGGGACAGGGGGCAACTATGGCTACACCTTC. Translated, it gives CASSYYGTGGNYGYTF.

This clone has a single count. V gene TRBV25-1 combines with J gene TRBJ1-4, with D possibly matching TRBD1 (6 bases). The germline gives CDR1 MGHDK, CDR2 SYGVNS. Deletions cut 6 bases from V and 4 bases from J, with 15 bases between. There are 15 residues in the CDR3. CDR3 region: CASRKEGQFNEKLFF. CDR3 in DNA: TGTGCCAGCAGAAAAGAAGGACAGTTTAATGAAAAACTGTTTTTT.

The chain has TRBV6-6 and TRBJ2-4; TRBD2 might be the D (5 bases). V lost 2 bases and J 0 bases, leaving 11 bases between the germline ends. CDR1 is MNHNY, CDR2 SVGAGI, per germline (reference sequence). This CDR3 has 16 residues. The CDR3 DNA reads as TGTGCCAGCAGTTACCCGAGGGCACTAGCCAAAAACATTCAGTACTTC. Its protein product is CASSYPRALAKNIQYF.

The chain uses TRBV27 and TRBJ1-2, with 7 bases that match TRBD1. This CDR3 comprises 15 residues. Germline CDR1 MNHEY, CDR2 SMNVEV (reference sequence). Trimming took 8 bases from V and 6 from J; bases not matched to a gene: 15. DNA for the CDR3: TGTGCCAGCTCCAACACACGGGACAGTATCAATGGCTACACCTTC. It yields the protein CASSNTRDSINGYTF.

The chain employs TRBV5-1 and TRBJ1-2; the match to TRBD1 covers 7 bases. With V trimmed by 1 base and J by 6 bases, 9 bases remained unmatched. The CDR3 length is 15 residues. Looked up from germline, CDR1 is SGHRS and CDR2 is YFSETQ. The chain's CDR3 is CASSLIGGGENGYTF. CDR3 sequence (DNA): TGCGCCAGCAGCTTGATAGGGGGCGGGGAGAATGGCTACACCTTC.

The J gene is TRBJ1-2, the V gene TRBV4-2; D call uncertain. The CDR3 sequence is 11 residues long. Germline V gene sequence: CDR1 LGHNA, CDR2 YNFKEQ. The V end was cut by 1 base, the J end by 6 bases, with 3 bases between. CDR3 sequence: CASSQVDGYTF. CDR3 bases: TGTGCCAGCAGCCAAGTAGATGGCTACACCTTC.

The chain employs TRBV5-1 and TRBJ2-7; 10 nucleotides line up with TRBD1. The V gene's germline CDR1 is SGHRS and CDR2 YFSETQ. J gave up 1 base and V 3 bases, and 4 bases lay outside the gene matches. This CDR3 is 15 amino acids long. CDR3 sequence: CASSWDRGASYEQYF. In nucleotides, the CDR3 is TGCGCCAGCAGCTGGGACAGGGGCGCTTCCTACGAGCAGTACTTC.

This sequence joins TRBV27 and TRBJ2-6, with D maybe TRBD2 (5 bases). V gave up 3 bases and J gave up 0 bases, with 18 bases separating them. CDR3 length: 19 residues. CDR1 MNHEY and CDR2 SMNVEV come from the germline V gene (reference sequence). The CDR3 here is CASSFLPGISNSGANVLTF. CDR3 sequence (DNA): TGTGCCAGCAGTTTCCTACCGGGAATCTCTAACTCTGGGGCCAACGTCCTGACTTTC.

The chain uses TRBV7-8 and TRBJ2-3; D is ambiguous. This CDR3 is 16 amino acids long. V lost 1 base to trimming and J lost 2 bases, with 13 bases between them. CDR1 is SGHVS and CDR2 is FQNEAQ in the germline V gene. The CDR3 DNA follows: TGTGCCAGCAGCTTAGGGAGTTTGAAACCCACAGATACGCAGTATTTT. It is translated as CASSLGSLKPTDTQYF.

The chain uses TRBV5-1 and TRBJ2-3; weak D call: TRBD1 (5 bases). The CDR3 covers 12 residues. The V gene lost 5 bases and the J gene lost 8 bases, with 12 bases spanning the gap. Germline CDR1 is SGHRS and CDR2 is YFSETQ. The CDR3 loop reads CASSEAQGTQYF. CDR3 DNA sequence: TGCGCCAGCAGTGAGGCCCAGGGTACGCAGTATTTT.

The chain recombines TRBV7-2 with TRBJ2-7; 9 bases align to TRBD2. The ends lost 2 bases at V and 1 base at J; junction bases unmatched: 9. The CDR3 consists of 17 residues. Germline V gives CDR1 SGHTA, CDR2 FQGNSA. The CDR3 DNA reads TGTGCCAGCAGCTTATCCGGTCGGGCGGGAGGGTCCTACGAGCAGTACTTC. Its protein product is CASSLSGRAGGSYEQYF.

The chain has TRBV11-2 and TRBJ2-5; 10 bases match TRBD2. Per germline, CDR1 SGHAT and CDR2 FQNNGV. This CDR3 is built from 17 residues. After removal of 0 bases from V and 2 bases from J, the junction contained 6 bases not matched to a gene. CDR3 protein: CASSLEWASGGQETQYF. In nucleotides, the CDR3 is TGTGCCAGCAGCTTAGAATGGGCTAGCGGGGGACAAGAGACCCAGTACTTC.

This clone was seen only a few times. This chain connects TRBV7-9 to TRBJ1-6; possible D gene TRBD1, 5 bases. This CDR3 region has 13 residues. The germline CDR1 and CDR2 sequences are SEHNR and FQNEAQ (reference sequence). V dropped 6 bases and J dropped 5 bases, with 8 bases sitting between them. As DNA, the CDR3 is TGTGCCAGCAGGCGACAGAATAATTCACCCCTCCACTTT. Residues: CASRRQNNSPLHF.

CDR3 loop: CASSSRDRGNEQYF. The CDR3 DNA reads as TGTGCCAGCAGCTCCCGGGACAGGGGCAACGAGCAGTACTTC. The chain links TRBV7-9 to TRBJ2-7, with 10 bases that match TRBD1. V lost 4 bases, J lost 5 bases, and 5 bases stayed unmatched. CDR3 size: 14 residues. Germline CDR1 reads SEHNR; CDR2 reads FQNEAQ (reference sequence).

The chain employs TRBV27 and TRBJ1-6; TRBD1 might be the D (5 bases). The CDR3 sequence is 13 residues long. Per germline, CDR1 MNHEY and CDR2 SMNVEV (reference sequence). V was cut by 6 bases and J by 6 bases, with 9 bases left in between. The CDR3 sequence: CASSWQGNSPLHF. CDR3 DNA sequence: TGTGCCAGCAGCTGGCAGGGTAATTCACCCCTCCACTTT.

This rearrangement joins TRBV6-5 to TRBJ2-7; TRBD1 matches at 9 bases. Germline V gives CDR1 MNHEY, CDR2 SVGAGI. The CDR3 length is 15 residues. Trimming at V came to 3 bases and at J to 3 bases, leaving 6 bases not matched to a gene. CDR3 sequence: CASSYGLGQGYEQYF. In nucleotides, the CDR3 is TGTGCCAGCAGTTATGGGTTGGGACAGGGCTACGAGCAGTACTTC.

The genes are TRBV6-5 and TRBJ2-1, with 7 nucleotides matching TRBD2. The ends lost 6 bases at V and 4 bases at J; junction bases unmatched: 9. CDR1 and CDR2 from the germline V gene are MNHEY and SVGAGI. The CDR3 extends over 15 amino acids. The CDR3 reads CASSSPGGPYNEQFF. DNA for the CDR3: TGTGCCAGCAGCTCTCCGGGGGGACCTTACAATGAGCAGTTCTTC.